Listed below are T cell receptor beta chains from one sample, sequenced in a study of shared clonotypes between healthy human individuals. The assay was immunoSEQ multiplex PCR, and TCRdb's table has in-frame clones only and misses some. The table records around 600,000 clones, 98% of them present only once. Sequenced sample: naive CD8+ T cells sorted from blood. These receptors were collected from a man younger than 40 in good health. Each CDR3 is given with its conserved first and last residue. Fields, in order: clone size, V gene, J gene, D gene, CDR3 protein, CDR3 DNA. D genes are given only for firm matches. The listing skips clone size in some rows; elsewhere it reads once, few, many or a size class.

once,TRBV18,TRBJ2-5,TRBD2,CASSPGTSAQETQYF,TGTGCCAGCTCACCGGGGACTAGCGCGCAAGAGACCCAGTACTTC
NA,TRBV7-9,TRBJ2-7,TRBD2,CASSPRTSGSSGYEQYF,TGTGCCAGCAGCCCAAGGACTAGCGGGAGTAGTGGCTACGAGCAGTACTTC
NA,TRBV6-1,TRBJ1-3,NA,CASSEAAESFGNTIYF,TGTGCCAGCAGTGAAGCGGCGGAGAGTTTTGGAAACACCATATATTTT
NA,TRBV5-1,TRBJ2-1,NA,CASRMQGSYNEQFF,TGCGCCAGCAGGATGCAGGGCTCCTACAATGAGCAGTTCTTC
NA,TRBV28,TRBJ1-1,TRBD1,CASSLSVGTGRFGAFF,TGTGCCAGCAGTTTATCTGTAGGGACAGGGAGGTTTGGGGCTTTCTTT
NA,TRBV29-1,TRBJ2-7,NA,CSVRGRNYEQYF,TGCAGCGTCAGAGGACGGAACTACGAGCAGTACTTC
NA,TRBV29-1,TRBJ1-4,NA,CSVVWPNNEKLFF,TGCAGCGTTGTATGGCCGAATAATGAAAAACTGTTTTTT
NA,TRBV25-1,TRBJ2-7,NA,CASKSGGREQYF,TGTGCCAGCAAATCTGGGGGACGCGAGCAGTACTTC
NA,TRBV29-1,TRBJ2-4,TRBD2,CSVEDRTSGNRYF,TGCAGCGTTGAAGATCGGACTAGCGGGAACAGGTACTTC
NA,TRBV4-1,TRBJ2-2,TRBD1,CASSYGQGRSGELFF,TGCGCCAGCAGCTATGGACAGGGCCGTTCCGGGGAGCTGTTTTTT
NA,TRBV7-9,TRBJ2-2,TRBD1,CASSFRDRGFTGELFF,TGTGCCAGCAGCTTCCGGGACAGGGGGTTCACCGGGGAGCTGTTTTTT
NA,TRBV7-9,TRBJ2-1,NA,CASSLLGYEQFF,TGTGCCAGCAGCTTGCTAGGCTATGAGCAGTTCTTC
NA,TRBV4-3,TRBJ2-5,NA,CASSREGTRETQYF,TGCGCCAGCAGCCGGGAAGGAACCCGGGAGACCCAGTACTTC
NA,TRBV15,TRBJ2-1,NA,CATSRDGVNEQFF,TGTGCCACCAGCAGAGATGGGGTCAATGAGCAGTTCTTC
NA,TRBV15,TRBJ2-7,TRBD1,CATSREFQTGGSEQYF,TGTGCCACCAGCAGGGAGTTCCAGACAGGGGGGAGCGAGCAGTACTTC
NA,TRBV7-2,TRBJ2-3,NA,CASRNRETTDTQYF,TGTGCCAGCAGGAATCGGGAGACCACAGATACGCAGTATTTT
NA,TRBV5-8,TRBJ2-7,TRBD1,CASSTGTGGFLGSYEQYF,TGTGCCAGCAGCACAGGGACAGGGGGTTTCCTTGGATCCTACGAGCAGTACTTC
NA,TRBV14,TRBJ2-3,TRBD2,CASSQDEVLAGGLDTQYF,TGTGCCAGCAGCCAAGATGAGGTACTAGCGGGAGGTTTAGATACGCAGTATTTT
once,TRBV7-9,TRBJ2-7,NA,CASSLVGYEQYF,TGTGCCAGCAGCTTAGTGGGGTACGAGCAGTACTTC
once,TRBV29-1,TRBJ2-3,NA,CSVNRGRADTQYF,TGCAGCGTTAATCGCGGAAGGGCAGATACGCAGTATTTT
once,TRBV27,TRBJ1-1,TRBD1,CASSPPGTANTEAFF,TGTGCCAGCAGTCCCCCCGGGACAGCGAACACTGAAGCTTTCTTT
NA,TRBV18,TRBJ2-1,NA,CASSRSTGSSYNEQFF,TGTGCCAGCTCACGATCGACAGGAAGCTCCTACAATGAGCAGTTCTTC
NA,TRBV4-3,TRBJ2-1,NA,CASSHRPSRTDNEQFF,TGCGCCAGCAGCCACCGACCATCAAGGACTGACAATGAGCAGTTCTTC